The 13 T cell receptor beta chains in this list originate from one sample, sequenced in a study of post-analysis software for immune sequencing data. Broader study findings: Elevated frequency relative to controls characterized roughly five TRBV segments in patients, TRBV5-6, TRBV5-1 and TRBV20-1 among them.

These TCRs are of unknown antigen specificity. The library was made from cDNA and included unique molecular identifiers. MiXCR was run by TCRdb on the PCR reads, yielding one entry per CDR3 protein. This sample yields 600,000 to 700,000 distinct CDR3 sequences, of which approximately 60% are seen a single time; around 11% belongs to the top ten. The sample was blood. The receptors here all came from a girl aged 2 to 9 with multiple sclerosis.

V usage is TRBV6-1 and J usage is TRBJ1-2; 7 bases align to TRBD1. The CDR3 spans 13 residues. Per the germline V gene, CDR1 is MNHNS and CDR2 is SASEGT. V lost 7 bases to trimming and J lost 2 bases; unmatched junction nucleotides: 4. The CDR3 loop is CASMEGANYGYTF. CDR3 nucleotide sequence: TGTGCCAGCATGGAGGGGGCGAACTATGGCTACACCTTC.

The chain recombines TRBV12-3 or TRBV12-4 with TRBJ1-1; D call uncertain. Trimming removed 3 bases at V and 0 bases at J, with 8 bases between. The CDR3 runs to 14 residues. The CDR3 reads CASSFVLMNTEAFF. As DNA, the CDR3 is TGTGCCAGCAGTTTTGTCCTCATGAACACTGAAGCTTTCTTT.

The chain has TRBV20-1 and TRBJ2-4; possibly TRBD1 for D (6 bases). Trimming removed 4 bases from V and 0 bases from J, with 10 bases in between. Germline V gives CDR1 DFQATT, CDR2 SNEGSKA (reference sequence). The CDR3 has 14 residues. CDR3 residues: CSAIGTLAKNIQYF. As DNA, the CDR3 is TGCAGTGCTATCGGGACACTAGCCAAAAACATTCAGTACTTC.

This clonotype has more than one count but fewer than ten. V usage is TRBV7-2 and J usage is TRBJ2-1; D unclear. CDR1 and CDR2 from the germline V gene are SGHTA and FQGNSA. This CDR3 region has 13 residues. V gave up 5 bases and J gave up 8 bases, with 13 bases separating them. The CDR3 region has the DNA TGTGCCAGCAGCAGGGTCCGGAGCGATGAGCAGTTCTTC. Translation: CASSRVRSDEQFF.

This clonotype has just one count. This chain joins TRBV5-5 and TRBJ1-2, with a weak D call TRBD1 (5 bases). The CDR3 has 16 residues. Germline V lookup: CDR1 SGHKS, CDR2 YYEKEE (reference sequence). With 4 bases removed from V and 5 bases from J, the gap between germline ends came to 21 bases. The CDR3 reads CASSRGTEDGLYGYTF. CDR3 coding DNA: TGTGCCAGCAGCCGCGGGACGGAAGACGGACTTTATGGCTACACCTTC.

The chain has TRBV29-1 and TRBJ1-2, with TRBD1 as a possible D gene (5 bases). This CDR3 contains 11 residues. From germline, CDR1 is SQVTM and CDR2 ANQGSEA. CDR3 residues: CGGWASYGYTF. CDR3 coding DNA: TGCGGGGGTTGGGCCTCCTATGGCTACACCTTC.

This clonotype was recorded a few times. The chain employs TRBV7-8 and TRBJ2-4; TRBD2 is a possible D gene (5 bases). Trimming took off 5 bases at V and 0 bases at J, with 8 bases between the two ends. CDR1 and CDR2 (germline): SGHVS, FQNEAQ. The CDR3 is made up of 14 amino acids. As DNA, the CDR3 is TGTGCCAGCAGCGGGAGTCTAGCCAAAAACATTCAGTACTTC. It is translated as CASSGSLAKNIQYF.

The chain carries TRBV5-1 and TRBJ2-1; D gene unclear. This CDR3 comprises 16 residues. V dropped 4 bases and J dropped 4 bases, with 18 bases sitting between them. Germline V gives CDR1 SGHRS, CDR2 YFSETQ. The CDR3 reads CASSPRANPPYNEQFF. The CDR3 nucleotides are TGCGCCAGCAGCCCACGAGCGAACCCCCCTTACAATGAGCAGTTCTTC. The full variable domain, rest sourced from reference TRBV5-1 and TRBJ2-1, is KAGVTQTPRYLIKTRGQQVTLSCSPISGHRSVSWYQQTPGQGLQFLFEYFSETQRNKGNFPGRFSGRQFSNSRSEMNVSTLELGDSALYLCASSPRANPPYNEQFFGPGTRLTVL.

The chain employs TRBV7-6 and TRBJ1-2; no definite D call. The germline gives CDR1 SGHVS, CDR2 FNYEAQ. V was cut by 5 bases and J by 2 bases, with 18 bases left in between. This CDR3 has 16 amino acids. CDR3 protein: CASSLRPAPDNYGYTF. The CDR3 DNA is TGTGCCAGCAGCCTCCGGCCGGCCCCGGACAACTATGGCTACACCTTC.

V gene TRBV29-1 combines with J gene TRBJ1-1; no clear D gene. V lost 0 bases to trimming and J lost 5 bases, with 10 bases between them. Germline V gene data show CDR1 as SQVTM and CDR2 as ANQGSEA. CDR3 size: 13 residues. In DNA, the CDR3 is TGCAGCGTTGAAGATCGGGGAGGGACTGAAGCTTTCTTT. Translation: CSVEDRGGTEAFF.

This clonotype was observed a handful of times. The J gene is TRBJ1-6, the V gene TRBV20-1; TRBD1 agrees at 9 bases. Unmatched junction bases numbered 3, after V lost 4 bases and J lost 5 bases. CDR1 and CDR2 from the germline V gene are DFQATT and SNEGSKA (reference sequence). The CDR3 is made up of 14 amino acids. The CDR3 spells CSANGQGHNSPLHF. For the CDR3, the DNA is TGCAGTGCTAACGGACAGGGGCATAATTCACCCCTCCACTTT.

This clonotype was counted a few times. This rearrangement joins TRBV7-2 to TRBJ2-1; TRBD1 matches at 7 bases. CDR1 is SGHTA, CDR2 FQGNSA, per germline. The CDR3 is 17 amino acids. Unmatched junction bases numbered 10, after V lost 3 bases and J lost 2 bases. DNA of the CDR3: TGTGCCAGCAGCTTTATAGTAAGAACAGGGGCCTACAATGAGCAGTTCTTC. This encodes CASSFIVRTGAYNEQFF.

The V call is TRBV12-3 or TRBV12-4, the J call TRBJ1-1; D is perhaps TRBD1 (6 bases). The V and J ends lost 10 bases and 0 bases respectively, with 18 bases between them. This CDR3 contains 15 residues. The CDR3 protein is CAIGGTGSMNTEAFF. The CDR3 coding sequence is TGTGCCATCGGGGGAACAGGGTCTATGAACACTGAAGCTTTCTTT.